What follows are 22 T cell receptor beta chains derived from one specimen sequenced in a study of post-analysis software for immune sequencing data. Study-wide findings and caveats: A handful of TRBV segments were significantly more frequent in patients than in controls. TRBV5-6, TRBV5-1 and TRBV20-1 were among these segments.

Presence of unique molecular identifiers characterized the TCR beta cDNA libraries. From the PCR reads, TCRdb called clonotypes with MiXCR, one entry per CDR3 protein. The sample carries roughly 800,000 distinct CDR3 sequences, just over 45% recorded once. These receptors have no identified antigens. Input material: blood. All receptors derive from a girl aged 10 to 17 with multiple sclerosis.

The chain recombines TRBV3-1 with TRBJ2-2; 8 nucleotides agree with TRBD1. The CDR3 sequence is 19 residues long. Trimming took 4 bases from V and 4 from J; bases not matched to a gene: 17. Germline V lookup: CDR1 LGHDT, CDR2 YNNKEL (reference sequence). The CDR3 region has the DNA TGTGCCAGCAGCCCCCGTGCGGGTATAGGACAGGGAGCCACCGGGGAGCTGTTTTTT. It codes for CASSPRAGIGQGATGELFF.

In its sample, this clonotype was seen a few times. CDR3 DNA: TGTGCCAGCAGGGGGACTAGCGGGATGGTCGAGCAGTACTTC. Its protein product is CASRGTSGMVEQYF. The rearrangement links TRBV2 to TRBJ2-7, with 13 bases matching TRBD2. Trimming cost V 6 bases and J 6 bases; bases outside gene matches: 5. From germline, CDR1 is SNHLY and CDR2 FYNNEI. The CDR3 has 14 residues.

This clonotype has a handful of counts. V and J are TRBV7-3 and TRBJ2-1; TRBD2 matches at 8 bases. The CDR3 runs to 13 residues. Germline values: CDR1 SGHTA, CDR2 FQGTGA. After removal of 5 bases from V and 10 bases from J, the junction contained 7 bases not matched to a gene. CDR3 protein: CASSTHAGGEQFF. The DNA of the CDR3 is TGTGCCAGCAGCACGCATGCGGGGGGCGAGCAGTTCTTC.

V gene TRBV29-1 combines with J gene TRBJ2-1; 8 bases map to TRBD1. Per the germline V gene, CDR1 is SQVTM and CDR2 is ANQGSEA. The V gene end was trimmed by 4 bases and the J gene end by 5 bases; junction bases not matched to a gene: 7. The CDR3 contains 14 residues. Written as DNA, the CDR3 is TGCAGCGTTGCCCGACAGGGGCCCAACAATGAGCAGTTCTTC. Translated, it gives CSVARQGPNNEQFF.

The chain's CDR3 is CASGIAGGGTDTQYF. CDR3 DNA sequence: TGTGCCAGCGGTATAGCGGGAGGGGGCACAGATACGCAGTATTTT. The V and J genes are TRBV7-3 and TRBJ2-3, with 11 bases aligning to TRBD2. The V gene end was trimmed by 8 bases and the J gene end by 1 base; junction bases not matched to a gene: 5. This CDR3 has 15 residues. Per the germline V gene, CDR1 is SGHTA and CDR2 is FQGTGA.

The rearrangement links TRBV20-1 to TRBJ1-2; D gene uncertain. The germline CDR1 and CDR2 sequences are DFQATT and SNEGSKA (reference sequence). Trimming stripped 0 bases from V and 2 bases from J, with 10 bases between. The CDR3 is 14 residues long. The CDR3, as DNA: TGCAGTGCTAGAGATGGGATAAGGAACTATGGCTACACCTTC. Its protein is CSARDGIRNYGYTF.

CDR3 nucleotide sequence: TGTGCCAGCAGTAAACAGGATAGCAATCAGCCCCAGCATTTT. Protein: CASSKQDSNQPQHF. V usage is TRBV27 and J usage is TRBJ1-5, with D tentatively TRBD1 (5 bases). V dropped 5 bases and J dropped 0 bases, with 8 bases sitting between them. This CDR3 has 14 amino acids. The germline gives CDR1 MNHEY, CDR2 SMNVEV (reference sequence).

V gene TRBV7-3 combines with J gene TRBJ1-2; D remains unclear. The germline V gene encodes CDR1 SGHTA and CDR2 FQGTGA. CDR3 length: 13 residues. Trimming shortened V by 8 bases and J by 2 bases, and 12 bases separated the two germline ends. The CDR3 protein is CASFPLGNYGYTF. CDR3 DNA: TGTGCCAGCTTCCCCTTGGGAAACTATGGCTACACCTTC.

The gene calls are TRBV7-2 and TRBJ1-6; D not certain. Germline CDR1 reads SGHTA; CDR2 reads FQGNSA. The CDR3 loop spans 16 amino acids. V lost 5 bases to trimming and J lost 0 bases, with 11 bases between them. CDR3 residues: CASSDRQNSYNSPLHF. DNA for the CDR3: TGTGCCAGCAGCGACCGCCAAAACTCCTATAATTCACCCCTCCACTTT.

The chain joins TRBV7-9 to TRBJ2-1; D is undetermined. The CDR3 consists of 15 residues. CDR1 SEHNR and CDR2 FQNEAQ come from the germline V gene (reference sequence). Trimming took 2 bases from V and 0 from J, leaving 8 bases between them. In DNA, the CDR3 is TGTGCCAGCAGCTTAAAGTCAATCTCCTACAATGAGCAGTTCTTC. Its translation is CASSLKSISYNEQFF.

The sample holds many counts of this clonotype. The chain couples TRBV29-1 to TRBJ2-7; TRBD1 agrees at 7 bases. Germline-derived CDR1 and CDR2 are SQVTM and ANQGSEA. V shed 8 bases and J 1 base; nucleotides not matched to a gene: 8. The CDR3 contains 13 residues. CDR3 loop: CSCTGDGSYEQYF. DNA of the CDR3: TGCAGCTGTACAGGGGATGGTTCCTACGAGCAGTACTTC.

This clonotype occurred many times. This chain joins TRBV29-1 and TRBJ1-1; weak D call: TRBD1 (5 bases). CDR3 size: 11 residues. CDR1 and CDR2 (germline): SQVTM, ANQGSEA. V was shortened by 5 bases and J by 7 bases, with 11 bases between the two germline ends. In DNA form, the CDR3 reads TGCAGCGTTAGTCGGGGCGGTGAAGCTTTCTTT. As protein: CSVSRGGEAFF.

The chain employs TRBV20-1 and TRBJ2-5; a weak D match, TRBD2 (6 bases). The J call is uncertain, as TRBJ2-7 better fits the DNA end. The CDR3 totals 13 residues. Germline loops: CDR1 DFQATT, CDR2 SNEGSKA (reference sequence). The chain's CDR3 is CSAEPRGTYEQYF. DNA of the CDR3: TGCAGTGCTGAGCCCCGGGGGACCTACGAGCAGTACTTC.

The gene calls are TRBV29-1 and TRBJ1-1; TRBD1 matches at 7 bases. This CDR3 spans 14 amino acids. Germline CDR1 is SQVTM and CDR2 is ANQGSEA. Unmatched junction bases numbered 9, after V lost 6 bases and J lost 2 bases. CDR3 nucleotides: TGCAGCGTATACAGGGGACCAACAAACACTGAAGCTTTCTTT. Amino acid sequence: CSVYRGPTNTEAFF.

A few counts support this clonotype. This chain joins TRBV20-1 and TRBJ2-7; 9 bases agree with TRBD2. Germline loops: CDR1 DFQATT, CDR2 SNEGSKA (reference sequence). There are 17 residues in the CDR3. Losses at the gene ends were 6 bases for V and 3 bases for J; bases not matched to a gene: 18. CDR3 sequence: CSAPGTSRPLGYYEQYF. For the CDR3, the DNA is TGCAGTGCGCCCGGGACTAGCAGGCCATTGGGGTACTACGAGCAGTACTTC.

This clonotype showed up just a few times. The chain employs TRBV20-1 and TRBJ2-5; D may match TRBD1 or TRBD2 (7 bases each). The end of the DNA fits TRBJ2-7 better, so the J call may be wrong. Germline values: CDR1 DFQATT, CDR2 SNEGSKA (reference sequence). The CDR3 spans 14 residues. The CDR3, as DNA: TGCAGTGCTAGAGATAGGGAGGGGGCTTACGAGCAGTACTTC. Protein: CSARDREGAYEQYF.

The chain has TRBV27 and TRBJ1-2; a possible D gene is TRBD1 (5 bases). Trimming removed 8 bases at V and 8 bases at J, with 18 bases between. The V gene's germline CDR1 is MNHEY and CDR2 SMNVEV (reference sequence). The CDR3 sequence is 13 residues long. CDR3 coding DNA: TGTGCCAGCGCAACGGGGGGAGGGAGCGGCTACACCTTC. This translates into CASATGGGSGYTF.

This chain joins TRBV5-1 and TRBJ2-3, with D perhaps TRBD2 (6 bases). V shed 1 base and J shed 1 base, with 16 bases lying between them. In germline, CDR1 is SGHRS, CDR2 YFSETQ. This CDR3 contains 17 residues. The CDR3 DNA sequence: TGCGCCAGCAGCTTGCATTTTACGAGGGAGGGCACAGATACGCAGTATTTT. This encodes CASSLHFTREGTDTQYF.

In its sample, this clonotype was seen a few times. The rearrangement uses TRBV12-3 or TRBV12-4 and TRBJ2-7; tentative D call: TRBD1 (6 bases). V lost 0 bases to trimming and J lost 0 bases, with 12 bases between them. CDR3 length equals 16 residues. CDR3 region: CASSLASDRSSYEQYF. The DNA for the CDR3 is TGTGCCAGCAGTTTAGCGTCCGACAGGAGCTCCTACGAGCAGTACTTC.

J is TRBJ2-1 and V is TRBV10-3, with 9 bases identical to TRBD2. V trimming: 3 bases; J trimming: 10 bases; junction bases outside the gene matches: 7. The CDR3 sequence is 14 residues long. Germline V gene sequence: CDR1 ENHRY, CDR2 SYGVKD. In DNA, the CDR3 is TGTGCCATCAGTGATGGGCTAGCGGGACCCGAGCAGTTCTTC. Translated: CAISDGLAGPEQFF.

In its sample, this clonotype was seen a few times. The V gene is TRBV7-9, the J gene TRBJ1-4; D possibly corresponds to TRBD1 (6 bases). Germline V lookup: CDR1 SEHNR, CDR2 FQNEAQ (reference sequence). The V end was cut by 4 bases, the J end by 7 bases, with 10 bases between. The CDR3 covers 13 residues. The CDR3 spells CASSSRGTEKLFF. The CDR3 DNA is TGTGCCAGCAGCTCCAGGGGAACTGAAAAACTGTTTTTT.

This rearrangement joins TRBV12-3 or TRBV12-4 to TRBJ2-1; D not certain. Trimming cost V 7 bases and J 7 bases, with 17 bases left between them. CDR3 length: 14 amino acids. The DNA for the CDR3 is TGTGCCAGCACCACCACTGGTCGGGCGAATGAGCAGTTCTTC. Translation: CASTTTGRANEQFF.